These 32 T cell receptor beta chains were sequenced from one sample in a study of blood T cell repertoires in COVID-19. Clones were sequenced by immunoSEQ multiplex PCR, and TCRdb holds only the in-frame ones, with some missing. Counted here are tens of thousands of clones, approximately 87% occurring once; the ten biggest clones make up roughly 6.5%. The sample taken for sequencing was peripheral blood. All receptors derive from a woman aged 60-75 years with COVID-19, enrolled during active disease.

The genes are TRBV29-1 and TRBJ1-2, with a weak D call TRBD1 (5 bases). Germline CDR1 SQVTM, CDR2 ANQGSEA. The length of the CDR3 is 14 residues. Trimming stripped 4 bases from V and 5 bases from J, with 17 bases between. The CDR3 region has the DNA TGCAGCGTTGGGCCAGGGAAAATGTCGTATGGCTACACCTTC. Translation: CSVGPGKMSYGYTF.

This clone is a singleton in its sample. This rearrangement joins TRBV15 to TRBJ2-7, with D maybe TRBD2 (6 bases). The CDR3 contains 20 residues. Germline V gene lookup returns CDR1 LNHNV and CDR2 YYDKDF (reference sequence). V was shortened by 1 base and J by 2 bases, with 27 bases between the two germline ends. CDR3 loop: CATSRGLTHSGIRTPYEQYF. The CDR3 coding sequence is TGTGCCACCAGCAGAGGTTTGACCCATAGCGGTATCCGGACGCCCTACGAGCAGTACTTC.

The gene calls are TRBV19 and TRBJ1-3; perhaps TRBD1 as D (5 bases). The CDR3 length is 16 residues. Trimming left V 2 bases short and J 2 bases short, with 13 bases between. Germline assignment: CDR1 LNHDA and CDR2 SQIVND (reference sequence). The CDR3 DNA is TGTGCCAGTAGTATATTGAGGATACAGGCTGGAAACACCATATATTTT. Translating gives CASSILRIQAGNTIYF.

This chain links TRBV2 with TRBJ1-2, with a possible D match to TRBD1 (6 bases). The CDR3 is made up of 12 amino acids. Germline CDR1 and CDR2: SNHLY and FYNNEI. With 6 bases removed from V and 6 bases from J, the gap between germline ends came to 11 bases. CDR3 loop: CASSRDTDGYTF. The CDR3 DNA sequence: TGTGCCAGCAGCAGGGACACGGATGGCTACACCTTC. Drawing the rest from reference TRBV2 and TRBJ1-2, the complete variable domain is EPEVTQTPSHQVTQMGQEVILRCVPISNHLYFYWYRQILGQKVEFLVSFYNNEISEKSEIFDDQFSVERPDGSNFTLKIRSTKLEDSAMYFCASSRDTDGYTFGSGTRLTVV.

The chain carries TRBV9 and TRBJ1-2; D may be TRBD1 (5 bases). V was trimmed by 4 bases and J by 4 bases, leaving 14 bases between them. In germline, CDR1 is SGDLS, CDR2 YYNGEE. CDR3 length equals 14 residues. Here the CDR3 reads CASSTQGRPYGYTF. For the CDR3, the DNA is TGTGCCAGCAGCACCCAGGGCAGGCCCTATGGCTACACCTTC.

V gene TRBV7-9 combines with J gene TRBJ2-2; 7 bases line up with TRBD1. The CDR3 contains 14 residues. V shed 5 bases and J 4 bases; nucleotides not matched to a gene: 4. CDR1 is SEHNR and CDR2 is FQNEAQ in the germline V gene (reference sequence). CDR3 protein: CASSRDSRTGELFF. The DNA for the CDR3 is TGTGCCAGCAGCCGGGACAGTCGCACCGGGGAGCTGTTTTTT.

The rearrangement links TRBV28 to TRBJ1-2; D not resolved. The CDR3 has 12 amino acids. Trimming shortened V by 8 bases and J by 4 bases, and 11 bases separated the two germline ends. Germline-derived CDR1 and CDR2 are MDHEN and SYDVKM. The CDR3 here is CASRGGIYGYTF. For the CDR3, the DNA is TGTGCCAGCCGGGGAGGGATCTATGGCTACACCTTC.

The chain carries TRBV4-2 and TRBJ2-1; 7 bases align to TRBD2. The CDR3 totals 15 residues. The germline gives CDR1 LGHNA, CDR2 YNFKEQ. The J segment lost 10 bases and the V segment lost 0 bases, leaving 9 bases of the junction unmatched. CDR3 region: CASSQDWEGPSEQFF. The CDR3 DNA follows: TGTGCCAGCAGCCAAGATTGGGAGGGGCCGAGCGAGCAGTTCTTC.

V usage is TRBV7-8 and J usage is TRBJ2-2; TRBD2 aligns across 11 bases. Germline CDR1 is SGHVS and CDR2 is FQNEAQ. V shed 6 bases, J shed 6 bases, and the junction held 15 bases outside the gene matches. The CDR3 totals 18 residues. The CDR3 region has the DNA TGTGCCAGCAGAGATTCGGCTAGCGGGAGGCTTGCGGCCGGGGAGCTGTTTTTT. This translates into CASRDSASGRLAAGELFF. The full variable domain, in which reference TRBV7-8 and TRBJ2-2 provide the parts outside the CDR3, is GAGVSQSPRYKVAKRGQDVALRCDPISGHVSLFWYQQALGQGPEFLTYFQNEAQLDKSGLPSDRFFAERPEGSVSTLKIQRTQQEDSAVYLCASRDSASGRLAAGELFFGEGSRLTVL.

The chain links TRBV7-9 to TRBJ1-6; the match to TRBD1 covers 7 bases. The CDR3 consists of 13 residues. Trimming at V came to 5 bases and at J to 10 bases, leaving 5 bases not matched to a gene. Germline V gives CDR1 SEHNR, CDR2 FQNEAQ (reference sequence). The CDR3 sequence: CASSIRQGSPLHF. The CDR3 DNA reads TGTGCCAGCAGCATAAGACAGGGATCACCCCTCCACTTT. Combining the CDR3 with reference TRBV7-9 and TRBJ1-6 gives the whole variable domain DTGVSQNPRHKITKRGQNVTFRCDPISEHNRLYWYRQTLGQGPEFLTYFQNEAQLEKSRLLSDRFSAERPKGSFSTLEIQRTEQGDSAMYLCASSIRQGSPLHFGNGTRLTVT.

This chain links TRBV6-6 with TRBJ2-2; unclear D gene. The germline V and J ends were trimmed by 2 bases and 0 bases, with 10 bases remaining between them. The CDR3 sequence is 16 residues long. Per the germline V gene, CDR1 is MNHNY and CDR2 is SVGAGI (reference sequence). The CDR3 DNA is TGTGCCAGCAGTTACCCCCGGGTTACGAACACCGGGGAGCTGTTTTTT. It translates to CASSYPRVTNTGELFF.

The chain employs TRBV24-1 and TRBJ2-2; 8 nucleotides match TRBD1. Germline CDR1 KGHDR, CDR2 SFDVKD. The CDR3 is 15 amino acids. V trimming: 10 bases; J trimming: 4 bases; junction bases outside the gene matches: 10. Here the CDR3 DNA reads TGTGCCACTCAAAGCGTGGACAGGGCCACCGGGGAGCTGTTTTTT. Translating gives CATQSVDRATGELFF.

V gene TRBV5-4 combines with J gene TRBJ1-2, with TRBD1 matching 10 bases. This CDR3 region has 15 residues. Germline CDR1 SGHNT, CDR2 YYREEE (reference sequence). V shed 2 bases and J 0 bases; nucleotides not matched to a gene: 1. This CDR3 reads CASSLGTGANYGYTF. The CDR3 nucleotides read TGTGCCAGCAGCTTAGGGACAGGGGCTAACTATGGCTACACCTTC.

This chain links TRBV5-8 with TRBJ1-3; D gene ambiguous. V was cut by 2 bases and J by 0 bases, with 6 bases left in between. CDR1 and CDR2 (germline): SGHTS, YDEGEE. The CDR3 runs to 14 residues. In DNA, the CDR3 is TGTGCCAGCAGCTTCCTCGGCTCTGGAAACACCATATATTTT. It codes for CASSFLGSGNTIYF.

The chain carries TRBV2 and TRBJ2-7, with D possibly matching TRBD1 (6 bases). Germline lookup yields CDR1 SNHLY and CDR2 FYNNEI. The V end was cut by 4 bases, the J end by 1 base, with 11 bases between. The CDR3 contains 14 residues. CDR3 residues: CASSVQQGSYEQYF. The DNA for the CDR3 is TGTGCCAGCAGTGTACAACAGGGTTCCTACGAGCAGTACTTC.

The rearrangement links TRBV5-1 to TRBJ2-1; tentatively, D is TRBD2 (6 bases). This CDR3 is 15 amino acids long. The V end lost 0 bases, the J end lost 6 bases, and 13 bases lay between the germline ends. Germline CDR1 is SGHRS and CDR2 is YFSETQ. CDR3: CASSLDPGVCNEQFF. The CDR3 DNA is TGCGCCAGCAGCTTGGATCCGGGAGTCTGCAATGAGCAGTTCTTC.

J is TRBJ1-5 and V is TRBV28; 9 bases map to TRBD1. The germline V gene encodes CDR1 MDHEN and CDR2 SYDVKM. V shed 5 bases, J shed 9 bases, and the junction held 5 bases outside the gene matches. This CDR3 has 13 amino acids. CDR3 nucleotides: TGTGCCAGCAGTCGGGACAGGGTTTTGCCCCAGCATTTT. Its translation is CASSRDRVLPQHF.

V and J are TRBV11-2 and TRBJ1-5; the D is unclear. The CDR3 sequence is 14 residues long. V shed 1 base and J shed 3 bases, with 7 bases lying between them. Germline values: CDR1 SGHAT, CDR2 FQNNGV. This CDR3 reads CASSLGLNNQPQHF. The CDR3 DNA is TGTGCCAGCAGCTTAGGGCTGAACAATCAGCCCCAGCATTTT.

The rearrangement uses TRBV27 and TRBJ2-7; perhaps TRBD1 as D (6 bases). Between the trimmed V and J ends, which lost 2 bases and 2 bases, there was a span of 10 bases. The CDR3 is made up of 14 amino acids. Germline CDR1 is MNHEY and CDR2 is SMNVEV (reference sequence). DNA of the CDR3: TGTGCCAGCAGTTTAAGGGACACCCCCTACGAGCAGTACTTC. Translating it yields CASSLRDTPYEQYF.

The chain is built from TRBV2 and TRBJ1-2; D might be TRBD1 (5 bases). This CDR3 has 10 amino acids. Deletions cut 4 bases from V and 14 bases from J, with 11 bases between. Germline V lookup: CDR1 SNHLY, CDR2 FYNNEI. The CDR3 region is CASSVGALTF. The CDR3 region has the DNA TGTGCCAGCAGTGTAGGGGCTTTAACCTTC.

The chain carries TRBV21-1 and TRBJ1-1; TRBD1, as called in the table, went unchecked against the DNA. TRBV21-1 is a recognized pseudogene. This CDR3 has 15 amino acids. The CDR3 bases are TGTGCCAGCAGCTCGCCCGGAACAGGGGATTTGGAAGCTTTCTTT. Encoded protein: CASSSPGTGDLEAFF.

V is TRBV18 and J is TRBJ1-2; no firm D call. The germline V gene has CDR1 KGHSH and CDR2 LQKENI. Trimming pared 6 bases from V and 0 bases from J, leaving 5 bases between. The CDR3 runs to 12 residues. The CDR3 protein is CASSGANYGYTF. The CDR3 bases are TGTGCCAGCTCGGGAGCTAACTATGGCTACACCTTC.

The chain couples TRBV7-6 to TRBJ1-3, with D maybe TRBD1 (6 bases). Germline V gene lookup returns CDR1 SGHVS and CDR2 FNYEAQ. V gave up 4 bases and J gave up 3 bases, with 16 bases separating them. The CDR3 runs 16 residues. CDR3 loop: CASSSEQGLFGNTIYF. The DNA for the CDR3 is TGTGCCAGCAGCTCTGAACAGGGTCTTTTTGGAAACACCATATATTTT.

The chain couples TRBV19 to TRBJ2-3, with TRBD2 identical over 10 bases. The CDR3 is made up of 15 amino acids. CDR1 and CDR2 from the germline V gene are LNHDA and SQIVND (reference sequence). The V segment lost 5 bases and the J segment 6 bases; nucleotides outside the gene matches: 8. The CDR3 protein is CASSSSGRAVDTQYF. CDR3 nucleotide sequence: TGTGCCAGTAGTTCCAGCGGGAGGGCCGTGGATACGCAGTATTTT. The entire variable domain, with the rest obtained from reference TRBV19 and TRBJ2-3, is as follows: DGGITQSPKYLFRKEGQNVTLSCEQNLNHDAMYWYRQDPGQGLRLIYYSQIVNDFQKGDIAEGYSVSREKKESFPLTVTSAQKNPTAFYLCASSSSGRAVDTQYFGPGTRLTVL.

This rearrangement joins TRBV7-8 to TRBJ2-7, with D tentatively TRBD2 (7 bases). Per germline, CDR1 SGHVS and CDR2 FQNEAQ. The CDR3 length is 16 residues. V was shortened by 5 bases and J by 3 bases, with 20 bases between the two germline ends. The chain's CDR3 is CASSIRGAGLYYEQYF. CDR3 DNA sequence: TGTGCCAGCAGCATCCGGGGGGCGGGTTTATACTACGAGCAGTACTTC.

J is TRBJ2-5 and V is TRBV4-2; D not certain. CDR3 length: 16 amino acids. V gave up 0 bases and J gave up 2 bases, with 13 bases separating them. Germline V gene sequence: CDR1 LGHNA, CDR2 YNFKEQ. In DNA, the CDR3 is TGTGCCAGCAGCCAAGATTTTAGCCTTCAACAAGAGACCCAGTACTTC. This codes for CASSQDFSLQQETQYF.

The J gene is TRBJ2-2, the V gene TRBV9, with 9 bases identical to TRBD1. CDR3 size: 16 residues. CDR1 is SGDLS and CDR2 is YYNGEE in the germline V gene. Trimming at V came to 1 base and at J to 4 bases, leaving 5 bases not matched to a gene. CDR3 amino acids: CASSVRGQGRTGELFF. The CDR3 DNA is TGTGCCAGCAGCGTAAGGGGACAGGGACGCACCGGGGAGCTGTTTTTT.

The CDR3 nucleotides are TGTGCCTGGAGTATAATAGGTCCGAGGGTGGCTGAAGCTTTCTTT. Translating it yields CAWSIIGPRVAEAFF. This chain links TRBV30 with TRBJ1-1; D gene unclear. Germline V gene data show CDR1 as GTSNPN and CDR2 as SVGIG (reference sequence). The germline V and J ends were trimmed by 2 bases and 6 bases, with 19 bases remaining between them. The CDR3 extends over 15 amino acids.

The chain couples TRBV7-9 to TRBJ1-1; D is perhaps TRBD1 (6 bases). V lost 1 base and J lost 2, with 8 bases in between. CDR3 length: 14 residues. Germline CDR1 and CDR2: SEHNR and FQNEAQ (reference sequence). Here the CDR3 reads CASSLEGHNTEAFF. The DNA of the CDR3 is TGTGCCAGCAGCTTAGAGGGACACAACACTGAAGCTTTCTTT.

The chain employs TRBV19 and TRBJ1-3, with 8 bases lining up with TRBD1. With 3 bases clipped from V and 3 bases from J, the junction kept 10 bases outside the gene matches. Germline V gives CDR1 LNHDA, CDR2 SQIVND (reference sequence). This CDR3 has 17 residues. The CDR3 loop reads CASSILPSTGVGNTIYF. CDR3 in DNA: TGTGCCAGTAGTATCCTCCCCTCGACAGGGGTTGGAAACACCATATATTTT.

This sequence joins TRBV10-3 and TRBJ2-3, with D possibly being TRBD2 (5 bases). This CDR3 has 16 amino acids. Germline V CDR1 and CDR2: ENHRY, SYGVKD. V dropped 0 bases and J dropped 7 bases, with 17 bases sitting between them. The CDR3 protein is CAISESRGRRLNTQYF. CDR3 bases: TGTGCCATCAGTGAGTCGAGAGGGAGAAGACTAAATACGCAGTATTTT.

The V gene is TRBV18, the J gene TRBJ2-6, with 7 bases fitting TRBD1. J gave up 0 bases and V 6 bases, and 5 bases lay outside the gene matches. This CDR3 is 16 amino acids long. CDR1 is KGHSH, CDR2 LQKENI, per germline. The CDR3 loop reads CASSPDRPSGANVLTF. CDR3 nucleotides: TGTGCCAGCTCGCCGGACAGGCCCTCTGGGGCCAACGTCCTGACTTTC.